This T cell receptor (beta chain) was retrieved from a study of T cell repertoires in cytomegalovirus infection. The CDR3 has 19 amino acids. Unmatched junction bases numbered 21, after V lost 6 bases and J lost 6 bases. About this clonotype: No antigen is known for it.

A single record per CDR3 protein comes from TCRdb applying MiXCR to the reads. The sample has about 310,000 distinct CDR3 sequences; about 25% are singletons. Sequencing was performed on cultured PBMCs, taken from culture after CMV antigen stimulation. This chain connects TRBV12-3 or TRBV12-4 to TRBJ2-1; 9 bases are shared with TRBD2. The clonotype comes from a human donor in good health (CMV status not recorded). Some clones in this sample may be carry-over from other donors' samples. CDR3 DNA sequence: TGTGCCAGCAGATATTTTAGGGACAGCGGGAGGACAATCTTCAATGAGCAGTTCTTC. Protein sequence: CASRYFRDSGRTIFNEQFF.